In its sample, the clone carrying this T cell receptor (beta chain) was seen many times. TCRdb processed the 5' RACE reads anew with MiXCR; each CDR3 protein has one entry. Found here are roughly 100,000 distinct CDR3 sequences, approximately 8.9% of them singletons; the top ten hold less than 8.5%. This sample is drawn from a study of spatial heterogeneity in lung cancer. Trimming removed 0 bases from V and 4 bases from J; junction bases left unmatched: 7. Germline V lookup: CDR1 ENHRY, CDR2 SYGVKD. CDR3 length equals 16 residues. Time point noted: sample taken at primary tumor resection. The study sequenced unsorted whole RNA from tumor, nontumor lung or frozen PBMC.

The receptor's source is a male donor with early-stage non-small cell lung cancer. This chain links TRBV10-3 with TRBJ1-1; 8 bases are shared with TRBD1. The material was PBMCs, obtained at surgery. This CDR3 is CAISESAGGDGTEAFF. DNA of the CDR3: TGTGCCATCAGTGAGTCCGCAGGGGGCGATGGCACTGAAGCTTTCTTT.